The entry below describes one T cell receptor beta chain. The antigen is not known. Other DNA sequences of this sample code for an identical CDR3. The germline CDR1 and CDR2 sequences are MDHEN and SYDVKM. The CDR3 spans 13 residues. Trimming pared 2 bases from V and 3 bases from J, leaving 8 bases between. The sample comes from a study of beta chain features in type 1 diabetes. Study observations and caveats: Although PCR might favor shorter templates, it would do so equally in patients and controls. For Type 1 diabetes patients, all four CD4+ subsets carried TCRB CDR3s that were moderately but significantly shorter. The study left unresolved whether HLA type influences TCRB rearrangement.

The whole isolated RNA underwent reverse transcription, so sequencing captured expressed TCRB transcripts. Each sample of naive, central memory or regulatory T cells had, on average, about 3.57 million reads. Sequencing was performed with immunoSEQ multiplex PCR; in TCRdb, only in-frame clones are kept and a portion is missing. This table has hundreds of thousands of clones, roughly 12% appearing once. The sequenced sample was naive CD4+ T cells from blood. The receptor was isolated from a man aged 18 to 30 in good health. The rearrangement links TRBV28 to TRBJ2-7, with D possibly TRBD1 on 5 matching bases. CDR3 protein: CASSLGRDYEQYF. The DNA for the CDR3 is TGTGCCAGCAGTTTAGGCAGGGACTACGAGCAGTACTTC. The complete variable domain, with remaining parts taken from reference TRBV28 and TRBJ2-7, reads DVKVTQSSRYLVKRTGEKVFLECVQDMDHENMFWYRQDPGLGLRLIYFSYDVKMKEKGDIPEGYSVSREKKERFSLILESASTNQTSMYLCASSLGRDYEQYFGPGTRLTVT.